A single sample gave rise to the 25 T cell receptor beta chains below, sequenced in a study of CD8+ T cells in alopecia areata. It was cDNA, reverse transcribed from extracted RNA, that served as the sequencing template. TCRdb's table, derived via immunoSEQ multiplex PCR, lists solely in-frame clones and lacks some. This sample has 150,000 to 160,000 clones; 45% to 55% occur once, and the top ten carry 19%. Here the sequenced sample was CD8+ T cells sorted from blood, taken at week 0. Receptors were obtained from a human donor with alopecia areata.

The J gene is TRBJ1-4, the V gene TRBV2, with TRBD1 matching over 9 bases. CDR1 SNHLY and CDR2 FYNNEI come from the germline V gene. The CDR3 loop spans 18 amino acids. The V gene end was trimmed by 3 bases and the J gene end by 3 bases; junction bases not matched to a gene: 11. The CDR3 DNA reads as TGTGCCAGCAGTGACCTGCGCGGACAGGGGTGGTCTAATGAAAAACTGTTTTTT. The encoded protein is CASSDLRGQGWSNEKLFF.

V is TRBV7-9 and J is TRBJ2-7, with D maybe TRBD2 (5 bases). With 5 bases removed from V and 2 bases from J, the gap between germline ends came to 7 bases. Germline CDR1 and CDR2: SEHNR and FQNEAQ (reference sequence). This CDR3 comprises 12 residues. The CDR3 DNA is TGTGCCAGCAGCACCGGGACCTACGAGCAGTACTTC. Its protein product is CASSTGTYEQYF.

The gene calls are TRBV9 and TRBJ1-1, with a possible D match to TRBD1 (6 bases). V shed 4 bases and J shed 1 base, with 11 bases lying between them. The CDR3 covers 14 residues. Per the germline V gene, CDR1 is SGDLS and CDR2 is YYNGEE. The CDR3: CASSIGQPNTEAFF. The CDR3 nucleotides are TGTGCCAGCAGCATCGGACAGCCGAACACTGAAGCTTTCTTT.

The sample holds a few counts of this clone. This rearrangement joins TRBV27 to TRBJ2-7; TRBD1 matches 10 bases. CDR1 MNHEY and CDR2 SMNVEV come from the germline V gene (reference sequence). The junction had 7 bases not matched to a gene; V was cut back by 4 bases and J by 4 bases. The CDR3 contains 15 residues. CDR3 amino acids: CASSSPGQGFYEQYF. CDR3 in DNA: TGTGCCAGCAGTTCGCCGGGACAGGGGTTTTACGAGCAGTACTTC.

The genes are TRBV7-2 and TRBJ2-1; 8 bases match TRBD1. Trimming took 8 bases from V and 4 from J; bases not matched to a gene: 10. Germline loops: CDR1 SGHTA, CDR2 FQGNSA. The CDR3 has 15 amino acids. Here the CDR3 DNA reads TGTGCCAGCGGAAACATTAGGACAGGGTACAATGAGCAGTTCTTC. Translation gives CASGNIRTGYNEQFF.

This chain connects TRBV29-1 to TRBJ1-1, with D tentatively TRBD1 (6 bases). This CDR3 contains 14 residues. CDR1 SQVTM and CDR2 ANQGSEA come from the germline V gene. The V end lost 1 base, the J end lost 0 bases, and 9 bases lay between the germline ends. CDR3 protein: CSVEGRGVNTEAFF. CDR3 nucleotides: TGCAGCGTTGAAGGTAGGGGGGTGAACACTGAAGCTTTCTTT.

This chain connects TRBV5-1 to TRBJ2-1, with D uncertain. Germline values: CDR1 SGHRS, CDR2 YFSETQ. Between the trimmed V and J ends, which lost 9 bases and 6 bases, there was a span of 16 bases. The length of the CDR3 is 13 residues. CDR3 DNA sequence: TGCGCCACCAGAAATCCAAAAAGCAATGAGCAGTTCTTC. As protein: CATRNPKSNEQFF.

The chain has TRBV10-3 and TRBJ1-5, with D possibly TRBD1 on 5 matching bases. The CDR3 is 13 residues long. The germline gives CDR1 ENHRY, CDR2 SYGVKD. Trimming cost V 3 bases and J 5 bases, with 8 bases left between them. The DNA for the CDR3 is TGTGCCATCAGTGACAGGGCGGATCAGCCCCAGCATTTT. Encoded protein: CAISDRADQPQHF.

This clone was counted a single time. The chain links TRBV7-6 to TRBJ2-7; 12 nucleotides match TRBD1. The trim removed 3 bases at V and 7 bases at J, leaving 13 bases unmatched. The V gene's germline CDR1 is SGHVS and CDR2 FNYEAQ. The CDR3 sequence is 17 residues long. The DNA of the CDR3 is TGTGCCAGCAGCTTCAACGTGGCCGGGACAGGGGGCGAAGAGCAGTACTTC. This codes for CASSFNVAGTGGEEQYF.

This clone was seen many times. The chain uses TRBV5-6 and TRBJ2-3; the D gene could be TRBD1 or TRBD2 (5 bases each). The CDR3 extends over 17 amino acids. Trimming pared 4 bases from V and 2 bases from J, leaving 20 bases between. Germline V gene data show CDR1 as SGHDT and CDR2 as YYEEEE. CDR3: CASSLDRDLNPTDTQYF. The CDR3 DNA follows: TGTGCCAGCAGCCTAGACCGGGACCTGAACCCCACAGATACGCAGTATTTT.

V and J are TRBV13 and TRBJ2-4; tentatively, D is TRBD1 (5 bases). V gave up 5 bases and J gave up 6 bases, with 17 bases separating them. This CDR3 contains 15 residues. Germline values: CDR1 PRHDT, CDR2 FYEKMQ (reference sequence). The CDR3 loop is CASSPKQEMLNIQYF. The CDR3 coding sequence is TGTGCCAGCAGCCCTAAACAGGAGATGCTAAACATTCAGTACTTC. Variable domain in full (rest from reference TRBV13 and TRBJ2-4): AAGVIQSPRHLIKEKRETATLKCYPIPRHDTVYWYQQGPGQDPQFLISFYEKMQSDKGSIPDRFSAQQFSDYHSELNMSSLELGDSALYFCASSPKQEMLNIQYFGAGTRLSVL.

On this clone: Distinct nucleotide sequences in the sample also encode this CDR3. Here the CDR3 reads CASSVGSGANVLTF. CDR3 nucleotide sequence: TGTGCCAGCAGCGTAGGCAGCGGGGCCAACGTCCTGACTTTC. The gene calls are TRBV9 and TRBJ2-6; D is ambiguous. Germline-derived CDR1 and CDR2 are SGDLS and YYNGEE. CDR3 length: 14 residues. Trimming shortened V by 0 bases and J by 4 bases, and 5 bases separated the two germline ends.

This sequence joins TRBV9 and TRBJ2-5; D possibly corresponds to TRBD2 (5 bases). TRBJ2-7 explains the end of the DNA better; the J call may be wrong. CDR3 length: 16 amino acids. CDR1 is SGDLS and CDR2 is YYNGEE in the germline V gene. CDR3 in amino acids: CASSVVPEASLYEQYF. The DNA of the CDR3 is TGTGCCAGCAGCGTAGTCCCGGAGGCTAGCCTCTACGAGCAGTACTTC.

A note on this clone: The sample holds other DNA sequences that translate to the same CDR3. The chain recombines TRBV29-1 with TRBJ1-1; TRBD1 is a possible D gene (5 bases). Germline V gene sequence: CDR1 SQVTM, CDR2 ANQGSEA. This CDR3 is 13 amino acids long. For the CDR3, the DNA is TGCGCCGGGGGAGGCAACCAGGGCACTGAAGCTTTCTTT. It codes for CAGGGNQGTEAFF.

This clone was observed a handful of times. This chain links TRBV29-1 with TRBJ2-2; maybe TRBD2 (6 bases). With 5 bases removed from V and 3 bases from J, the gap between germline ends came to 7 bases. There are 12 residues in the CDR3. Looked up from germline, CDR1 is SQVTM and CDR2 is ANQGSEA. The CDR3, as DNA: TGCAGCGTTTGGGGGGACACCGGGGAGCTGTTTTTT. It translates to CSVWGDTGELFF.

CDR3 DNA: TGTGCCAGTACCGAAAAGGCGTTTCGTTATGGGTCCCAGCATTTT. It yields the protein CASTEKAFRYGSQHF. The chain employs TRBV19 and TRBJ1-5; no definite D call. Germline CDR1 is LNHDA and CDR2 is SQIVND (reference sequence). This CDR3 spans 15 amino acids. The V and J ends lost 7 bases and 11 bases respectively, with 24 bases between them.

The chain couples TRBV29-1 to TRBJ1-2; D is unclear. There are 15 residues in the CDR3. CDR1 is SQVTM and CDR2 is ANQGSEA in the germline V gene. Trimming stripped 0 bases from V and 0 bases from J, with 11 bases between. DNA for the CDR3: TGCAGCGTTGAAGAAACTGAGGAAGCTAACTATGGCTACACCTTC. Translating gives CSVEETEEANYGYTF.

The chain carries TRBV15 and TRBJ2-1; a possible D gene is TRBD2 (5 bases). V shed 0 bases and J shed 6 bases, with 9 bases lying between them. CDR1 and CDR2 (germline): LNHNV, YYDKDF (reference sequence). The CDR3 contains 14 residues. The CDR3 region has the DNA TGTGCCACCAGCAGAGACAAAGGAGGCAATGAGCAGTTCTTC. The encoded protein is CATSRDKGGNEQFF.

J is TRBJ1-1 and V is TRBV20-1; TRBD1 agrees at 7 bases. Germline assignment: CDR1 DFQATT and CDR2 SNEGSKA (reference sequence). The CDR3 is 11 amino acids. The V and J ends lost 5 bases and 7 bases, in that order; junction bases with no gene match: 4. The CDR3 coding sequence is TGCAGTGCTTCACAGGGGTATGAAGCTTTCTTT. The encoded protein is CSASQGYEAFF.

The V call is TRBV18, the J call TRBJ2-1; TRBD1 matches at 8 bases. Germline trimming cut 3 bases from V and 8 bases from J; bases unmatched to any gene: 6. This CDR3 region has 14 residues. From germline, CDR1 is KGHSH and CDR2 LQKENI. The CDR3 protein is CASSPSTGVHEQFF. Written as DNA, the CDR3 is TGTGCCAGCTCACCCTCGACAGGGGTGCATGAGCAGTTCTTC.

This clone was recorded many times. The V gene is TRBV4-1, the J gene TRBJ2-7; 9 positions agree with TRBD1. The CDR3 consists of 14 residues. V gave up 7 bases and J gave up 2 bases; unmatched junction bases: 6. Germline CDR1 and CDR2: MGHRA and YSYEKL. The CDR3 DNA reads as TGCGCCAGCACTGGACAGGGGTGTCCCTACGAGCAGTACTTC. Translated, it gives CASTGQGCPYEQYF.

V gene TRBV30 combines with J gene TRBJ1-1; no definite D call. CDR1 GTSNPN and CDR2 SVGIG come from the germline V gene (reference sequence). The CDR3 extends over 12 amino acids. V dropped 2 bases and J dropped 6 bases, with 10 bases sitting between them. The CDR3 loop reads CAWSSGTAEAFF. The CDR3 region has the DNA TGTGCCTGGAGTTCCGGTACGGCTGAAGCTTTCTTT.

The rearrangement links TRBV29-1 to TRBJ2-3, with D perhaps matching TRBD1 or TRBD2 (5 bases each). This CDR3 has 14 residues. Trimming took 5 bases from V and 4 from J, leaving 16 bases between them. Germline assignment: CDR1 SQVTM and CDR2 ANQGSEA. CDR3 in amino acids: CSVPGTLVADTQYF. CDR3 DNA: TGCAGCGTTCCCGGGACGCTCGTCGCAGATACGCAGTATTTT.

The chain links TRBV6-5 to TRBJ2-7, with 7 nucleotides matching TRBD1. Germline CDR1 is MNHEY and CDR2 is SVGAGI. V trimming: 0 bases; J trimming: 0 bases; junction bases outside the gene matches: 5. The CDR3 is 16 residues long. Written as DNA, the CDR3 is TGTGCCAGCAGTTACTCCGGGACAGCCGTCTCCTACGAGCAGTACTTC. Amino acid sequence: CASSYSGTAVSYEQYF.

The rearrangement uses TRBV29-1 and TRBJ2-3; 11 nucleotides agree with TRBD2. Germline CDR1 is SQVTM and CDR2 is ANQGSEA. Germline trimming cut 4 bases from V and 2 bases from J; bases unmatched to any gene: 5. This CDR3 has 15 residues. CDR3 protein: CSVALTSGTTDTQYF. The CDR3 bases are TGCAGCGTTGCCCTGACTAGCGGGACCACAGATACGCAGTATTTT.